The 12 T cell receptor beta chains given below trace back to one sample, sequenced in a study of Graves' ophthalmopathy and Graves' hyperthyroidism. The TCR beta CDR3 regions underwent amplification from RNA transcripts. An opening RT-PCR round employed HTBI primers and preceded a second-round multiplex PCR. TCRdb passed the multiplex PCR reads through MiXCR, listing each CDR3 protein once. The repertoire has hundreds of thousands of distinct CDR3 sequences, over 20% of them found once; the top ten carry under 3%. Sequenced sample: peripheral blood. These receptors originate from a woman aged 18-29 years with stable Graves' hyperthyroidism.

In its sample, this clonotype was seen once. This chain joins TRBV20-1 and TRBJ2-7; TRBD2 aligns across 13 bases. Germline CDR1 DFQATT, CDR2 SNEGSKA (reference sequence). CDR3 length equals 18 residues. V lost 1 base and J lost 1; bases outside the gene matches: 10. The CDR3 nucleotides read TGCAGTGCTAGAGGGGCAGGACTAGCGGGAGCTCTGTCCTACGAGCAGTACTTC. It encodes CSARGAGLAGALSYEQYF.

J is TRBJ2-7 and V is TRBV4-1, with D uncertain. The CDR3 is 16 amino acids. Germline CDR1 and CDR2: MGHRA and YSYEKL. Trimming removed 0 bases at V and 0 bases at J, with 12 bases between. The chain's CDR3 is CASSQDSHPGSYEQYF. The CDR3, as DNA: TGCGCCAGCAGCCAAGATTCGCACCCGGGCTCCTACGAGCAGTACTTC.

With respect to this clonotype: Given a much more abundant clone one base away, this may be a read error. The chain's CDR3 is CAWSRLSYEQYV. The CDR3 DNA follows: TGTGCCTGGAGTCGGTTATCCTACGAGCAGTACGTC. V gene TRBV30 combines with J gene TRBJ2-7; D gene ambiguous. CDR1 is GTSNPN and CDR2 is SVGIG in the germline V gene (reference sequence). V lost 2 bases and J lost 1, with 6 bases in between. The CDR3 has 12 amino acids.

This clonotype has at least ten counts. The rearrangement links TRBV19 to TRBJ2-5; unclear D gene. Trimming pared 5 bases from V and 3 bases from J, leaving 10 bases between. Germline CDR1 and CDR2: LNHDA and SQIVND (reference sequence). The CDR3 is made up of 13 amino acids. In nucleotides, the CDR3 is TGTGCCAGTAGTGAGGCGAGCGAAGAGACCCAGTACTTC. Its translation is CASSEASEETQYF.

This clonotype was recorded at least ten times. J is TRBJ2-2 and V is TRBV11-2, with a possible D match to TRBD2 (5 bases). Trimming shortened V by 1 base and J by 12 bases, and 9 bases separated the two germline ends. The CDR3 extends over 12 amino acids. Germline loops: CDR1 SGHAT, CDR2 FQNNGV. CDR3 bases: TGTGCCAGCAGCTTAGTCCCTAGCCAGCTGTTTTTT. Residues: CASSLVPSQLFF. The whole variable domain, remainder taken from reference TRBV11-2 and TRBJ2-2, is EAGVAQSPRYKIIEKRQSVAFWCNPISGHATLYWYQQILGQGPKLLIQFQNNGVVDDSQLPKDRFSAERLKGVDSTLKIQPAKLEDSAVYLCASSLVPSQLFFGEGSRLTVL.

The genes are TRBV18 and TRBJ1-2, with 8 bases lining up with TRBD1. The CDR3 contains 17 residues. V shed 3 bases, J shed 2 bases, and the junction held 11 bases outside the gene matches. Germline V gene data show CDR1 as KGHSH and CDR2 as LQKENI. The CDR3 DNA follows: TGTGCCAGCTCACCTGCCTACAGACAGGGGCCGAACTATGGCTACACCTTC. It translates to CASSPAYRQGPNYGYTF.

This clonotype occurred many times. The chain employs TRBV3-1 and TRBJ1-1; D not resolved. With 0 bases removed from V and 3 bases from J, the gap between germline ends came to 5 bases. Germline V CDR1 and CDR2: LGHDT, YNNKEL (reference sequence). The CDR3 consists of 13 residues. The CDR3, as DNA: TGTGCCAGCAGCCAAGATTGGTACACTGAAGCTTTCTTT. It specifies CASSQDWYTEAFF. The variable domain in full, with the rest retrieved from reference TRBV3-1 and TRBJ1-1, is DTAVSQTPKYLVTQMGNDKSIKCEQNLGHDTMYWYKQDSKKFLKIMFSYNNKELIINETVPNRFSPKSPDKAHLNLHINSLELGDSAVYFCASSQDWYTEAFFGQGTRLTVV.

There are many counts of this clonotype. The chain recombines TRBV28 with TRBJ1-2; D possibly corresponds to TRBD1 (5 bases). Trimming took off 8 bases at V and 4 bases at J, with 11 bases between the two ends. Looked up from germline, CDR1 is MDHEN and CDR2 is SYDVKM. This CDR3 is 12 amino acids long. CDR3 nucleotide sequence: TGTGCCAGCGAGGGGAGCGGCTATGGCTACACCTTC. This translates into CASEGSGYGYTF.

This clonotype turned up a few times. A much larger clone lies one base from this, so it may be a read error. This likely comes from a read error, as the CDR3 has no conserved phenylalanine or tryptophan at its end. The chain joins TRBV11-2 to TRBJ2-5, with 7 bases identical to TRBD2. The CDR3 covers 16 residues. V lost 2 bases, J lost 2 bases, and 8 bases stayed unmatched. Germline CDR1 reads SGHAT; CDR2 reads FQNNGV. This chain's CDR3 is CASSLRGGSVQETQYL. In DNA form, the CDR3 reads TGTGCCAGCAGCTTAAGGGGCGGGAGTGTACAAGAGACCCAGTACCTC.

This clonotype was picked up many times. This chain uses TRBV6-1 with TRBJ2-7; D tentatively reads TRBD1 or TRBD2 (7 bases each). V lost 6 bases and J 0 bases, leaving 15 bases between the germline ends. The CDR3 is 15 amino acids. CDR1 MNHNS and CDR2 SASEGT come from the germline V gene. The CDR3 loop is CASSRDREGSYEQYF. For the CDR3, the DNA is TGTGCCAGCAGCCGCGACAGGGAGGGCTCCTACGAGCAGTACTTC.

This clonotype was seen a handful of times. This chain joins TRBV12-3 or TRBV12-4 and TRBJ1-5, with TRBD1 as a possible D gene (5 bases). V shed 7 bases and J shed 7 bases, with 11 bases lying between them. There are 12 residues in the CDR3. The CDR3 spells CASKSGKQPQHF. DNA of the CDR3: TGTGCCAGCAAGTCAGGGAAACAGCCCCAGCATTTT.

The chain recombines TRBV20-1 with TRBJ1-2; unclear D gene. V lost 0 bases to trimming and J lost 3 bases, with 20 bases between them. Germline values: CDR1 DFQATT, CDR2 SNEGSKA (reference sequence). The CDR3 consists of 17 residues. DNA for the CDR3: TGCAGTGCTAGAGAGGCCAAATTTTCGGGGAGATACTATGGCTACACCTTC. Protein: CSAREAKFSGRYYGYTF.